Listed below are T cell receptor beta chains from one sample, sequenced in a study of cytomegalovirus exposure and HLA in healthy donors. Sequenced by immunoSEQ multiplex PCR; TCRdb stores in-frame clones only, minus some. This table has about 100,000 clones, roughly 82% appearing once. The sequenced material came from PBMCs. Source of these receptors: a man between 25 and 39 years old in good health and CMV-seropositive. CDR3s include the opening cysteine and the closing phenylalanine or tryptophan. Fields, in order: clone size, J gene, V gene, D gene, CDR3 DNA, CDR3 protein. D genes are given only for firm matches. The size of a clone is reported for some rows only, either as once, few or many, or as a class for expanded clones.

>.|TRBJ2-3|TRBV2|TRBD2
TGTGCCAGCAGTGAACTAAGGGGCGGGGGGGTGGATACGCAGTATTTT
CASSELRGGGVDTQYF
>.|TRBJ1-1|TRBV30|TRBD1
TGTGCCTGGAGTCGGGACAGGAACACTGAAGCTTTCTTT
CAWSRDRNTEAFF
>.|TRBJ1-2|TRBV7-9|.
TGTGCCAGCAGCTTACCTACAGGGGGCTACACCTTC
CASSLPTGGYTF
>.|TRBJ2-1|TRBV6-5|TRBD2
TGTGCCAGCAGTAACTTAGACGGGGGGGCCGGCAATGAGCAGTTCTTC
CASSNLDGGAGNEQFF
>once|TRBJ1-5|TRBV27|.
TGTGCCAGCGGTTGGGGGGGAAATCAGCCCCAGCATTTT
CASGWGGNQPQHF
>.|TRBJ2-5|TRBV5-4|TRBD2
TGTGCCAGCAGCTTGGGTGGGGGGGGTGTGGAGACCCAGTACTTC
CASSLGGGGVETQYF
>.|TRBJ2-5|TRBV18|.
TGTGCCAGCTCACCACCGAGGGTCCAAGAGACCCAGTACTTC
CASSPPRVQETQYF
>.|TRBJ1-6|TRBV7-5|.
TGTGTCAGAAGCCCCGCGGGGAGTTATAATTCACCCCTCCACTTT
CVRSPAGSYNSPLHF
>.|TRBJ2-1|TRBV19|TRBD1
TGTGCCAGTAGAAGGACAGGGAATGAGCAGTTCTTC
CASRRTGNEQFF
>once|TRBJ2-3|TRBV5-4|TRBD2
TGTGCCAGCAGCTTGGGCCGGGGGGGGAACACAGATACGCAGTATTTT
CASSLGRGGNTDTQYF
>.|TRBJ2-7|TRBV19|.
TGTGCCAGTAGCCCGACGGGGGGCGGGGGCTCCTACGAGCAGTACTTC
CASSPTGGGGSYEQYF
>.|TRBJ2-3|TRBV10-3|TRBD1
TGTGCCATCAGTGAACGGAGACAGGGGGGGGAGGATACGCAGTATTTT
CAISERRQGGEDTQYF
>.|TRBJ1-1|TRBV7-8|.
TGTGCCAGCGCGGATACGGGATTGAACACTGAAGCTTTCTTT
CASADTGLNTEAFF
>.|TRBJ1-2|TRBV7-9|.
TGTGCCAGCAGTCCGGCGGGATGGGGCTACACCTTC
CASSPAGWGYTF
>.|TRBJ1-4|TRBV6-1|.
TGTGCCAGCAGTGACGAGTATAATGAAAAACTGTTTTTT
CASSDEYNEKLFF
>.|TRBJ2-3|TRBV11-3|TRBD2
TGTGCCAGCAGCTTAGGGGCCGGACTAGCGGGGGCTGTCACAGATACGCAGTATTTT
CASSLGAGLAGAVTDTQYF
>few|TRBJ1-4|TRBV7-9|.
TGTGCCAGCTTGTCATCAATGGGGGGGAGTAATGAAAAACTGTTTTTT
CASLSSMGGSNEKLFF
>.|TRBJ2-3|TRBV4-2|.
TGTGCCAGCAGCCAAGGACTAGGGGCAGATACGCAGTATTTT
CASSQGLGADTQYF
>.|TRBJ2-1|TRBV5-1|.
TGCGCCAGCAGCTTAAACTTGAATGAGCAGTTCTTC
CASSLNLNEQFF
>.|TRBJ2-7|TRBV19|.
TGTGCCAGTAGTAAGGAGGGGCAGTACGGCCCTTACGAGCAGTACTTC
CASSKEGQYGPYEQYF
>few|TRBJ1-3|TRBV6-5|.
TGTGCCAGCAGTTGGGGAGACACCATATATTTT
CASSWGDTIYF
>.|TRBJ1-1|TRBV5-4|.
TGTGCCAGCAGCTTACTGACAGTGCTGAACACTGAAGCTTTCTTT
CASSLLTVLNTEAFF
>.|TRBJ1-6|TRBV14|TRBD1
TGTGCCAGCAGCCAACAGGGGGCCCTCGGCTCACCCCTCCACTTT
CASSQQGALGSPLHF
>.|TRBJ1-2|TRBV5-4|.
TGTGCCAGCACCCCTCTAGGGGCGAGTGGCTACACCTTC
CASTPLGASGYTF
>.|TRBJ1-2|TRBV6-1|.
TGTGCCAGCAGTGCCACAGGGTCCACGGTCGGCTACACCTTC
CASSATGSTVGYTF
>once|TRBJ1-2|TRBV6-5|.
TGTGCCAGCAGTTTAGGACAGACCCACTATGGCTACACCTTC
CASSLGQTHYGYTF
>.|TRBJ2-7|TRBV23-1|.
TGCGCCAGCATCTCTTCCCCGGACAGCGATTGTTCCTACGAGCAGTACTTC
CASISSPDSDCSYEQYF
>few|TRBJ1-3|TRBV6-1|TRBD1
TGTGCCAGCAGTGAAGCTTGGGCAGGGGGCTCTGGAAACACCATATATTTT
CASSEAWAGGSGNTIYF
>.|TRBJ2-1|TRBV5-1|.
TGCGCCAGCAGCCAGGGGCCCTCCAATGAGCAGTTCTTC
CASSQGPSNEQFF
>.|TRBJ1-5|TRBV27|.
TGTGCCAGCAGTTCTTGGACAGGCAATCAGCCCCAGCATTTT
CASSSWTGNQPQHF
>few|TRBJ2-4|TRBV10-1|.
TGCGCCAGCACAGAGACCACAGGAGGGATGCGGGCCAAAAACATTCAGTACTTC
CASTETTGGMRAKNIQYF
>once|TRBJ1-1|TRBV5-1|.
TGCGCCAGCAACCTTGGGGCAGGGCCGAACACTGAAGCTTTCTTT
CASNLGAGPNTEAFF
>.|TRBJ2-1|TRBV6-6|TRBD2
TGTGCCAGCAGGCGAGCGGGGGCCACAGGGAATGAGCAGTTCTTC
CASRRAGATGNEQFF
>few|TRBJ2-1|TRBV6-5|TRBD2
TGTGCCAGCAGTACGAGCGGGGGGGCTTACAATGAGCAGTTCTTC
CASSTSGGAYNEQFF
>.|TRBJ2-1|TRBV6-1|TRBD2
TGTGCCAGCAGTGAGATAGCGGGGGGGAGAGGGGAGCAGTTCTTC
CASSEIAGGRGEQFF
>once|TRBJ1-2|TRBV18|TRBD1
TGTGCCAGCTCACCTGACGGGACAGCTTATGGCTACACCTTC
CASSPDGTAYGYTF
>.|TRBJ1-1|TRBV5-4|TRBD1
TGTGCCAGCAGCGGGACAGCGATGAACACTGAAGCTTTCTTT
CASSGTAMNTEAFF
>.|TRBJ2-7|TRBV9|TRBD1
TGTGCCAGCTCCTACCTCACTCAGGGACAGCTCTACGAGCAGTACTTC
CASSYLTQGQLYEQYF
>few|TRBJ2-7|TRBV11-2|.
TGTGCCAGCAGCCTGTTCTACGAGCAGTACTTC
CASSLFYEQYF
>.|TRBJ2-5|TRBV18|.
TGTGCCAGCTCACTCAGGGGTATCGAGACCCAGTACTTC
CASSLRGIETQYF
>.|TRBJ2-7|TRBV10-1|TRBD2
TGCGCCAGCAGTGAGAGTCCAGCGGGGGTGTACGAGCAGTACTTC
CASSESPAGVYEQYF
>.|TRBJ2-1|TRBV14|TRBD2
TGTGCCAGCGGACTTCAAAAGACTAGCGGGGGGGCATTAAATGAGCAGTTCTTC
CASGLQKTSGGALNEQFF
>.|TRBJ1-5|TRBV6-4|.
TGTGCCAGCAGTGACTCGGGCGATAATCAGCCCCAGCATTTT
CASSDSGDNQPQHF
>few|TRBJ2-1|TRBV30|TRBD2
TGTGCCTGGACCGGACTAGCGGGGACCTCCTACAATGAGCAGTTCTTC
CAWTGLAGTSYNEQFF
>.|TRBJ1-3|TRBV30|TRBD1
TGTGCCTGGAGTCGGACAGGGGGACAAAACACCATATATTTT
CAWSRTGGQNTIYF
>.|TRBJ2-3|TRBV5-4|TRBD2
TGTGCCAGCAGCTCGTCCCGGGGGGCAGATACGCAGTATTTT
CASSSSRGADTQYF
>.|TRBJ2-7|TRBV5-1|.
TGCGCCAGCAGCTCCGGACAGCACCTCGTTAACGAGCAGTACTTC
CASSSGQHLVNEQYF
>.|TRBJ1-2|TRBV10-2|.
TGCGCCAGCAAACAGGGAGGGGGCTACACCTTC
CASKQGGGYTF
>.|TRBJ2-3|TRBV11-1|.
TGTGCCAGCAGCTTCCGCAGGGGGGACACAGATACGCAGTATTTT
CASSFRRGDTDTQYF
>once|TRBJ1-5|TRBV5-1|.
TGCGCCAGCAGCTTGACCGAACAGGGAGTGGTGTATCAGCCCCAGCATTTT
CASSLTEQGVVYQPQHF
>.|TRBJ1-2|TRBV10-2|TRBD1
TGCGCCATCACAACAGGGGGCTATGGCTACACCTTC
CAITTGGYGYTF
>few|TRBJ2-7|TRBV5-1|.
TGCGCCAGCAGCTTGGACAGGCAGTGGGAGCAGTACTTC
CASSLDRQWEQYF
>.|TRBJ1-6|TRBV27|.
TGTGCCAGCAAGATCGGGGGGCAGTATAATTCACCCCTCCACTTT
CASKIGGQYNSPLHF
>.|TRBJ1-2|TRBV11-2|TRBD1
TGTGCCAGTAGCTCACTACAGGGGGCGCCGTTGAGGGACTACACCTTC
CASSSLQGAPLRDYTF
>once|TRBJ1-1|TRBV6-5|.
TGTGCCAGCAGTTATAGGGCGAGGAGGGAGGCTTTCTTT
CASSYRARREAFF
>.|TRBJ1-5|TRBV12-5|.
TGTGCTAGTGGTTCTCAACAGGGAGCCGGTCAGCCCCAGCATTTT
CASGSQQGAGQPQHF
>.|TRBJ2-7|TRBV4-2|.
TGTGCCAGCAGCCCGGGTTCGGATACCACCTCCTGGTACGAGCAGTACTTC
CASSPGSDTTSWYEQYF
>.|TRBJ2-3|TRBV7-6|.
TGTGCCAGCAGCGCGGCAAGCGGCACAGATACGCAGTATTTT
CASSAASGTDTQYF
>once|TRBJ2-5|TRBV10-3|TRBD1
TGTGCCATCAGTGAGCCGGGACAGAGACAAGAGACCCAGTACTTC
CAISEPGQRQETQYF
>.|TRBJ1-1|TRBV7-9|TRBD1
TGTGCCAGCAGCGAGGGACAGCTGAACACTGAAGCTTTCTTT
CASSEGQLNTEAFF